A selection of T cell receptor beta chains follows, all from one sample in a study of human T cells and chemical hapten exposure. TCRdb independently ran MiXCR on the RACE reads; one entry per CDR3 protein. The table includes roughly 40,000 distinct CDR3 sequences, 9.6% detected once. Specimen: whole blood, collected in connection with sensitization to the hapten diphenylcyclopropenone (DPC). These receptors came from a woman aged 25 to 39 with alopecia areata. Some clones in this sample may be carry-over from other donors' samples. CDR3s include the opening cysteine and the closing phenylalanine or tryptophan. Fields, in order: D gene, J gene, clone size, V gene, CDR3 length, CDR3 DNA, CDR3 protein. D genes are given only for firm matches. For some rows the clone size is stated as once, few or many, or as a class when expanded; others skip it.

- | TRBJ2-3 | many | TRBV29-1 | 14 | TGCAGCGTTGAATTTGGCGGGAGCACAGATACGCAGTATTTT | CSVEFGGSTDTQYF
- | TRBJ2-4 | - | TRBV5-8 | 15 | TGTGCCAGCAGCTTAAGGGACGCACTCTCAAACATTCAGTACTTC | CASSLRDALSNIQYF
TRBD1 | TRBJ2-5 | many | TRBV6-5 | 16 | TGTGCCAGCAGTTACTCCGTCGACAGGGGGTTCGGGACCCAGTACTTC | CASSYSVDRGFGTQYF
- | TRBJ2-3 | few | TRBV5-1 | 16 | TGCGCCAGCAGCTTGGTACGAGCGGCAAGCACAGATACGCAGTATTTT | CASSLVRAASTDTQYF
TRBD1 | TRBJ2-3 | few | TRBV7-2 | 14 | TGTGCCAGCAGCTTAGACAGGGGATGGGATACGCAGTATTTT | CASSLDRGWDTQYF
TRBD2 | TRBJ2-5 | many | TRBV6-2/TRBV6-3 | 15 | TGTGCCAGCATAAGAGCGGGGGGAATTCGAGAGACCCAGTACTTC | CASIRAGGIRETQYF
- | TRBJ1-2 | many | TRBV2 | 13 | TGTGCCAGCAGTTCTCAGGGGAGCTTCGGCTACACCTTC | CASSSQGSFGYTF
TRBD1 | TRBJ1-1 | - | TRBV6-5 | 16 | TGTGCCACCAGACCCAGGGGGGGCCTTGTAAACACTGAAGCTTTCTTT | CATRPRGGLVNTEAFF
- | TRBJ2-2 | many | TRBV7-6 | 18 | TGTGCCAGCAGCCCCCTCTATTGGACAGATCGAAACACCGGGGAGCTGTTTTTT | CASSPLYWTDRNTGELFF
TRBD1 | TRBJ2-2 | many | TRBV6-1 | 17 | TGTGCCAGCAGCCCGGGGAAGGGGACAGGGTACACCGGGGAGCTGTTTTTT | CASSPGKGTGYTGELFF
TRBD2 | TRBJ2-7 | - | TRBV5-6 | 17 | TGTGCCAGCAGCTCCGGGACTAGCGGGGGGTTCATCTACGAGCAGTACTTC | CASSSGTSGGFIYEQYF
TRBD2 | TRBJ2-1 | many | TRBV27 | 15 | TGTGCCAGCAGCCTTACTAGCGGGGGTAAATATGAGCAGTTCTTC | CASSLTSGGKYEQFF
- | TRBJ1-2 | - | TRBV20-1 | 11 | TGCAGTGCCGCCGAGCCCTATGGCTACACCTTC | CSAAEPYGYTF
TRBD1 | TRBJ2-7 | many | TRBV20-1 | 13 | TGCAGTGCCGATAGAGTACAGGGGGCGGAGCAGTACTTC | CSADRVQGAEQYF
TRBD2 | TRBJ2-5 | - | TRBV7-7 | 15 | TGTGCTAGCAGCCCGCTGACTAGCGGGGGGCCTCTCCAGTACTTC | CASSPLTSGGPLQYF
- | TRBJ1-6 | many | TRBV4-2 | 13 | TGTGCCAGCAGCCATGTGGGGGAGTCACCCCTCCACTTT | CASSHVGESPLHF
TRBD2 | TRBJ2-3 | few | TRBV28 | 16 | TGTGCCAGCAGTTCAAATCTAGCGGGGGGCACAGATACGCAGTATTTT | CASSSNLAGGTDTQYF
- | TRBJ1-6 | few | TRBV7-8 | 15 | TGTGCCAGCAGCGCTAGGGTTCCCTATAATTCACCCCTCCACTTT | CASSARVPYNSPLHF
- | TRBJ1-5 | many | TRBV6-2/TRBV6-3 | 17 | TGTGCCAGCAGTGCCCCGGGACCCAGTAACGGCAATCAGCCCCAGCATTTT | CASSAPGPSNGNQPQHF
- | TRBJ1-2 | - | TRBV5-1 | 14 | TGCGCCAGCAGCTGGCCGGGGGACGGTTATGGCTACACCTTC | CASSWPGDGYGYTF
- | TRBJ2-7 | few | TRBV7-6 | 16 | TGTGCCAGCAGCTCTACCAGGGGGACTGAAACCTACGAGCAGTACTTC | CASSSTRGTETYEQYF
- | TRBJ2-2 | few | TRBV5-1 | 15 | TGCGCCAGCAGCTTGGGTGCTAGCCACACCGGGGAGCTGTTTTTT | CASSLGASHTGELFF
- | TRBJ2-3 | few | TRBV7-2 | 15 | TGTGCCACCCGGGGGTGGGGAGTTGTCGTAGATACGCAGTATTTT | CATRGWGVVVDTQYF
- | TRBJ1-1 | many | TRBV6-2/TRBV6-3 | 13 | TGTGCCAGCACCATGACAAAGAACACTGAAGCTTTCTTT | CASTMTKNTEAFF
TRBD2 | TRBJ2-1 | many | TRBV4-3 | 15 | TGCGCCAGCAGCCAAGACCCCCTAGCGGGGAATGAGCAGTTCTTC | CASSQDPLAGNEQFF
TRBD1 | TRBJ2-7 | many | TRBV4-3 | 14 | TGCGCCAGCAGCCCCGGGACAGCTGGATACGAGCAGTACTTC | CASSPGTAGYEQYF
- | TRBJ1-2 | - | TRBV12-3/TRBV12-4 | 14 | TGTGCCAGCAGCCAGCTCCAGGGTTTTGGTGGCTACACCTTC | CASSQLQGFGGYTF
- | TRBJ2-3 | many | TRBV7-7 | 14 | TGTGCTAGCAGCACGGGCCCGGAAATGGATACGCAGTATTTT | CASSTGPEMDTQYF
- | TRBJ2-7 | - | TRBV4-3 | 14 | TGCGCCAGCAGATTAAATATAGCATCCTACGAGCAGTACTTC | CASRLNIASYEQYF
- | TRBJ2-1 | - | TRBV27 | 14 | TGTGCCAGCAGTTTGGGGGGGCCAACCGATGAGCAGTTCTTC | CASSLGGPTDEQFF
- | TRBJ2-7 | many | TRBV10-3 | 15 | TGTGCCACCAGGAAATCTATAGCTGGCGGGTACGAGCAGTACTTC | CATRKSIAGGYEQYF
TRBD1 | TRBJ1-1 | - | TRBV11-2 | 13 | TGTGCCACCAACGACAGGGGTCACACTGAAGCTTTCTTT | CATNDRGHTEAFF
- | TRBJ2-7 | - | TRBV7-2 | 13 | TGTGCCAGCAGGAGGGGGGTCTCCTACGAGCAGTACTTC | CASRRGVSYEQYF
TRBD1 | TRBJ1-2 | - | TRBV6-6 | 14 | TGTGCCAGCAGTTTGGACAGGGAGACCTATGGCTACACCTTC | CASSLDRETYGYTF
- | TRBJ1-2 | many | TRBV27 | 13 | TGTGCCAGCAGTTTCAACAGGAACTATGGCTACACCTTC | CASSFNRNYGYTF
- | TRBJ1-6 | few | TRBV12-3/TRBV12-4 | 13 | TGTGCCAGCAGTTTGGTTTTGAGGTCACCCCTCCACTTT | CASSLVLRSPLHF
- | TRBJ2-1 | many | TRBV4-3 | 16 | TGCGCCAGCAGCCAAGCAATTCAGGGACAATACAATGAGCAGTTCTTC | CASSQAIQGQYNEQFF
TRBD2 | TRBJ2-1 | - | TRBV19 | 17 | TGTGCCAGTAGTGCCGATTGGACTAGCGGGGAACACAATGAGCAGTTCTTC | CASSADWTSGEHNEQFF
- | TRBJ2-4 | few | TRBV28 | 15 | TGTGCCAGCAGTTTTTCCCAGAGGGTGTCTGACATTCAGTACTTC | CASSFSQRVSDIQYF
- | TRBJ1-2 | many | TRBV4-3 | 15 | TGCGCCAGCAGCCGCGGGGCCGGTACTAACTATGGCTACACCTTC | CASSRGAGTNYGYTF
- | TRBJ1-5 | few | TRBV19 | 15 | TGTGCCAGTAGTATGTCCCAGGGCCAGGATCAGCCCCAGCATTTT | CASSMSQGQDQPQHF
TRBD2 | TRBJ2-1 | - | TRBV10-2 | 18 | TGCGCCAGCCTCGGGGAGACTAGCGGGGGGAGCTCCTACAATGAGCAGTTCTTC | CASLGETSGGSSYNEQFF
TRBD2 | TRBJ2-1 | few | TRBV3-1 | 17 | TGTGCCAGCAGCCAAGATCCTAGAAGCGGGGCTTACAATGAGCAGTTCTTC | CASSQDPRSGAYNEQFF
- | TRBJ1-5 | many | TRBV18 | 13 | TGTGCCAGCTCGGACGGATATAATCAGCCCCAGCATTTT | CASSDGYNQPQHF
- | TRBJ1-6 | many | TRBV19 | 17 | TGTGCCAGTAGTGCACGCAATAGGGGGAGCGATAATTCACCCCTCCACTTT | CASSARNRGSDNSPLHF
- | TRBJ2-1 | few | TRBV18 | 16 | TGTGCCAGCTCACCCCGGGGCGGGCAGAATTACAATGAGCAGTTCTTC | CASSPRGGQNYNEQFF
- | TRBJ2-3 | few | TRBV7-6 | 11 | TGTGCCAGCAGCTTATCAGATACGCAGTATTTT | CASSLSDTQYF
TRBD1 | TRBJ2-7 | many | TRBV5-1 | 15 | TGCGCCAGCAGCACCGTGGGGACAGGGGCCTACGAGCAGTACTTC | CASSTVGTGAYEQYF
- | TRBJ2-3 | many | TRBV11-1 | 11 | TGTGCCAGCAGCTTCGTAGGTACGCAGTATTTT | CASSFVGTQYF
- | TRBJ1-1 | few | TRBV11-3 | 13 | TGTGCCAGCAGCTTACTCCAGAACACTGAAGCTTTCTTT | CASSLLQNTEAFF
TRBD1 | TRBJ1-3 | - | TRBV18 | 15 | TGTGCCAGCTCGGCAGGACAGGGAAGAGGAAACACCATATATTTT | CASSAGQGRGNTIYF
- | TRBJ2-6 | - | TRBV4-3 | 16 | TGCGCCAGCAGCCAAGATAGTACAAGAGGGGCCAACGTCCTGACTTTC | CASSQDSTRGANVLTF
- | TRBJ1-1 | - | TRBV25-1 | 13 | TGTGCCAGCGCGGGGTTCATGAACACTGAAGCTTTCTTT | CASAGFMNTEAFF
- | TRBJ1-4 | - | TRBV28 | 14 | TGTGCCAGCAGTTCGGGAGGCAGCGATGAAAAACTGTTTTTT | CASSSGGSDEKLFF
- | TRBJ1-5 | many | TRBV11-1 | 13 | TGTGCCAGCAGCGAGGGCTACAATCAGCCCCAGCATTTT | CASSEGYNQPQHF
TRBD1 | TRBJ2-7 | many | TRBV18 | 15 | TGTGCCAGCTCACCTCCGAAGGGACAGGGCTACGAGCAGTACTTC | CASSPPKGQGYEQYF
- | TRBJ2-7 | many | TRBV20-1 | 16 | TGCAGTGCTAGAGGGGGGGCTGGGACCAGCTCCTACGAGCAGTACTTC | CSARGGAGTSSYEQYF
TRBD2 | TRBJ2-1 | many | TRBV18 | 18 | TGTGCCAGCTCACCACCCTGGTTAGCGGGGCTCTCCGGCAATGAGCAGTTCTTC | CASSPPWLAGLSGNEQFF
- | TRBJ2-1 | - | TRBV7-9 | 12 | TGTGCCAGCAGCCGCGGGTGGGATGAGCAGTTCTTC | CASSRGWDEQFF
- | TRBJ2-1 | few | TRBV2 | 13 | TGTGCCAGCCAGGGGAACTCCTACAATGAGCAGTTCTTC | CASQGNSYNEQFF